This TCR beta chain comes out of a study of cytomegalovirus exposure and HLA in healthy donors. CDR3 size: 17 residues. The J segment lost 2 bases and the V segment lost 0 bases, leaving 7 bases of the junction unmatched. In germline, CDR1 is LGHNA, CDR2 YSLEER. The PCR used 60 Vbeta and 13 Jbeta primers. Some clones are missing from TCRdb's copy, which holds only in-frame ones; the method was immunoSEQ multiplex PCR. The table records roughly 150,000 clones, 76% of them present only once. This sequence originates from a man aged 40-50 years in good health and CMV-seronegative. Sample: PBMCs. This sequence joins TRBV4-3 and TRBJ2-1; 7 bases map to TRBD2. CDR3 protein: CASSQEKAGAPYNEQFF. The CDR3 nucleotides are TGCGCCAGCAGCCAAGAAAAGGCGGGAGCTCCCTACAATGAGCAGTTCTTC.